This T cell receptor beta chain was observed in a study of blood T cell repertoires in COVID-19. For the study at large: The United States, Italy and Spain were the sources of the acute and convalescent COVID-19 samples. T cells, B-cell-depleted T cells, or PBMCs supplied cDNA or gDNA.

Per the original data handling: The authors estimated nucleated cell counts from reference gene primer amplification. Assay used: immunoSEQ multiplex PCR; TCRdb lists only in-frame clones, some missing. The V and J calls and clone size were taken over from that table, and D and trimming were inferred from the DNA. The table lists around 72,000 clones, around 88% of them singletons, with around 6% in the top ten. This CDR3 is 18 amino acids long. V was clipped by 6 bases and J by 10 bases; unmatched bases: 19. Germline V CDR1 and CDR2: LGHNT, FRNRAP. The sample taken for sequencing was peripheral blood. The receptor was derived from a woman aged 70 to 79 with acute or convalescent COVID-19. The rearrangement joins TRBV12-5 to TRBJ1-6; 9 bases agree with TRBD1. In DNA, the CDR3 is TGTGCTAGTGGCCACTTAAAATTATCCGGGGACAGGGAGTCACCCCTCCACTTT. Encoded protein: CASGHLKLSGDRESPLHF.